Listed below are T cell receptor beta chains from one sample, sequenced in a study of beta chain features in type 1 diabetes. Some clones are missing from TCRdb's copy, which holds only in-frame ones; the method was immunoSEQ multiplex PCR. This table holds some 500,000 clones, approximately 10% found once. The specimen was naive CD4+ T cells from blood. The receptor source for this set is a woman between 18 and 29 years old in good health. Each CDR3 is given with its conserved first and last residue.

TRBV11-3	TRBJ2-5	CASSRGYQETQYF
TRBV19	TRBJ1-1	CASNDRGGTEAFF
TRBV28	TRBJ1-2	CASTPDYYGYTF
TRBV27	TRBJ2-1	CASSRTDPGSYNEQFF
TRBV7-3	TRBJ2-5	CASSSQGLDWGTQYF
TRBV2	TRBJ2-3	CASSEARGFQYF
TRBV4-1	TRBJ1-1	CASSQVATGRATEAFF
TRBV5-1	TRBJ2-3	CASSGRTSGDGDTQYF
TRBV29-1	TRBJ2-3	CSVVGRGGDTQYF
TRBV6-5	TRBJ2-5	CASSYLTGETQYF
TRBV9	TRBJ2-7	CASSVLAGAISYEQYF
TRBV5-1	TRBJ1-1	CASSLGPLQGLNTEAFF
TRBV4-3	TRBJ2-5	CASSQNTGVETQYF
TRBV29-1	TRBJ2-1	CSVEGTLVF
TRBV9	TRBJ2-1	CASSYLPGGPGSGYEQFF
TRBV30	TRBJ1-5	CAWSAQSNQPQHF
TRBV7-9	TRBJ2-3	CASSQADTQYF
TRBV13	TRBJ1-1	CASSFVRSEAFF
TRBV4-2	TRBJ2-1	CASSQDLGVVAAFF
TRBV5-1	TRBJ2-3	CASSFRTATQQYF
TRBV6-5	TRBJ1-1	CASNNRGGTEAFF
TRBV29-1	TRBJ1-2	CSVEGRGYGYTF
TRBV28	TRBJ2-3	CASSGPLGNAADTQYF
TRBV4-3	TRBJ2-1	CASSQLAGTYNEQFF
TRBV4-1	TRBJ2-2	CASTTPGQGSGELFF
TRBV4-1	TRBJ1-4	CASSQAGGRSRKLFF
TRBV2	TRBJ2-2	CASSELGGQGTGELFF
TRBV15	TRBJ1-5	CATKSGGQRNGPQHF
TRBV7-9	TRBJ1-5	CASSRGQLEPQHF
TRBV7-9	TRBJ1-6	CASSLEPGGSPLHF